Sequencing of this T cell receptor (beta chain) was carried out in a study of CXCR3-negative and CXCR3-positive naive CD8 T cells. The method, 5' RACE with UMI labels, was used to prepare the TRB cDNA libraries. Following a re-call of the 5' RACE reads, TCRdb has one entry per CDR3 protein and lacks DNA. The listing records approximately 65,000 distinct CDR3 sequences. Study results and caveats: Comparison of naive CXCR3-negative and CXCR3-positive cells revealed similar TRBV-TRBJ usage, while memory cells differed. Compared with CXCR3-negative naive cells, CXCR3-positive naive cells showed more hydrophobic TRB CDR3s. CD5 surface expression was similar among naive subsets, and TCR strength was estimated by inference from TRB CDR3 properties.

CD45RO-CCR7+CD27+CD95- expression identified naive CD8+ T cells. The CDR3 sequence is 11 residues long. Germline V gene sequence: CDR1 SGHRS, CDR2 YFSETQ. On this clonotype: Its specificity is not known.

This sequence was found in a human donor in good health. Some clones in this sample may be carry-over from other donors' samples. Sequencing was carried out using naive CXCR3+ CD8+ T cells from blood. The subset is: CD45RO-CCR7+CD27+CD95- naive CD8+ T cells expressing CXCR3 (TNR3+). The rearrangement links TRBV5-1 to TRBJ2-7; TCRdb indicates TRBD1, and absent DNA this call remains unverified. The CDR3 reads CASSRGYEQYF.